This T cell receptor (beta chain) was sequenced for a study of T cell repertoires in cytomegalovirus infection. Study-level information: Well-studied HLA-B-restricted CMV epitopes were used in the study alongside recently identified HLA-C-restricted ones. Matching HLA type and CMV infection were both indicated by public TCR beta signatures. The study, taken as a whole, reports: Individuals carrying CMV plus the relevant HLA were identified by cumulative frequency of public TCR beta families. The ex vivo response showed dominance by HLA-C-restricted CMV-specific TCR beta clonotypes.

CDR3 size: 13 residues. Germline V lookup: CDR1 MNHNS, CDR2 SASEGT. The V and J ends lost 7 bases and 8 bases respectively, with 15 bases between them. A note on this clonotype: Its target is unknown.

Each CDR3 protein gets one entry after TCRdb re-called the reads with MiXCR. The sample has some 200,000 distinct CDR3 sequences, roughly 34% seen once. This specimen was CD8+ T cells from cultured PBMCs, taken from culture after CMV antigen stimulation. This chain connects TRBV6-1 to TRBJ2-1; perhaps TRBD1 as D (5 bases). The sequence was collected from a human donor in good health (CMV status not recorded). Some clones in this sample may be carry-over from other donors' samples. The CDR3, as DNA: TGTGCCAGCACCCCGGGCCTCAGGGATGAGCAGTTCTTC. It encodes CASTPGLRDEQFF.